This is a list of T cell receptor beta chains from one sample in a study of cytomegalovirus exposure and HLA in healthy donors. Clones were sequenced by immunoSEQ multiplex PCR, and TCRdb holds only the in-frame ones, with some missing. The table includes about 140,000 clones, about four fifths detected once. Material: PBMCs. Receptor source: a man between 35 and 55 years old in good health and CMV-seropositive. The CDR3 runs from the conserved cysteine through the conserved F or W. Fields, in order: clone size, J gene, D gene, V gene, CDR3 length, CDR3 DNA, CDR3 protein. D genes are given only for firm matches. Size values are once, few and many counts, or a class for expanded clones, and some rows have none.

once TRBJ2-2 NA TRBV19 15 TGTGCCAGTAGCCCACAAACATTTATCACCGGGGAGCTGTTTTTT CASSPQTFITGELFF
NA TRBJ1-5 NA TRBV5-1 13 TGCGCCAGCAGCTTAGGACAGAATCAGCCCCAGCATTTT CASSLGQNQPQHF
NA TRBJ1-1 NA TRBV7-2 14 TGTGCCAGCAGCTTAGCGCAAAGGGGCACTGAAGCTTTCTTT CASSLAQRGTEAFF
NA TRBJ1-4 NA TRBV19 14 TGTGCCAGTAGTACATCGGACAGATGGGAAAAACTGTTTTTT CASSTSDRWEKLFF
NA TRBJ2-1 NA TRBV5-1 16 TGCGCCAGCAGCTTGCACAATAGCGGAGCCTTTAATGAGCAGTTCTTC CASSLHNSGAFNEQFF
NA TRBJ1-2 NA TRBV5-6 16 TGTGCCAGCAGCTTGACACAGGCAATTTCTAACTATGGCTACACCTTC CASSLTQAISNYGYTF
NA TRBJ1-6 NA TRBV6-1 12 TGTGCCAGCAGGGGCCGGAGGTCACCCCTCCACTTT CASRGRRSPLHF
once TRBJ2-1 TRBD2 TRBV4-3 17 TGCGCCAGCAGCCAAGGACTAGCGGGAAGGTCCTCCTACGAGCAGTTCTTC CASSQGLAGRSSYEQFF
NA TRBJ1-5 NA TRBV2 14 TGTGCCAGCAGTGGCGGGTATAGCAATCAGCCCCAGCATTTT CASSGGYSNQPQHF
NA TRBJ1-2 TRBD1 TRBV7-8 13 TGTGCCAGCAGCCCAGGGGGCGGTTATGGCTACACCTTC CASSPGGGYGYTF
NA TRBJ2-7 NA TRBV7-8 14 TGTGCCAGCAGCTTTTACAGGGTCTCCTACGAGCAGTACTTC CASSFYRVSYEQYF